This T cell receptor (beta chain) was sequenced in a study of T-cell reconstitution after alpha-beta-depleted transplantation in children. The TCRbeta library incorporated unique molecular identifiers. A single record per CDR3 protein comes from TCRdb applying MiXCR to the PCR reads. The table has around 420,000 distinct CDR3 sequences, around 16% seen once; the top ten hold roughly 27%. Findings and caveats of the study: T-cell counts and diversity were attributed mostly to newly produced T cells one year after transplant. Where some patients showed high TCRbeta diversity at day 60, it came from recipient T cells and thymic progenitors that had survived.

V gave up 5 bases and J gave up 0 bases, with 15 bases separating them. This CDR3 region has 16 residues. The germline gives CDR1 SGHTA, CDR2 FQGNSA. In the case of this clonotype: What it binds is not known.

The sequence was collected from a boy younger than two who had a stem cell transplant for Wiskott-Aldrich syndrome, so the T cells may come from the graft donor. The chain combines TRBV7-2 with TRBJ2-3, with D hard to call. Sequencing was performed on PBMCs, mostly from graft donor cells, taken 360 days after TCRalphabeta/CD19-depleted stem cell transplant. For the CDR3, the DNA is TGTGCCAGCAGCCCTCCCTTTTTTTCTAGCACAGATACGCAGTATTTT. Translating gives CASSPPFFSSTDTQYF.